These 29 T cell receptor beta chains were sequenced from one sample in a study of T cell changes during pregnancy in multiple sclerosis (dated by TCRdb to the late 2010s). The library was made by the immunoSEQ multiplex PCR assay. TCRdb took over this immuneACCESS table, retaining in-frame rearrangements with V and J assigned. Such tables are incomplete; in checked studies, under half of the missing clones stem from an unresolved V gene, and the remainder is unexplained. The sample has about 50,000 clones on record, 80% to 95% of them singletons. Of the sample, about 0.24% falls within the top ten clones. The sequenced sample was CD4+ T cells from peripheral blood mononuclear cells, obtained in the second trimester of pregnancy. These receptor sequences come from a female donor with multiple sclerosis, enrolled in a pregnancy study.

This clone was detected a few times. The J gene is TRBJ1-1, the V gene TRBV29-1, with a possible D match to TRBD1 (5 bases). The germline V gene encodes CDR1 SQVTM and CDR2 ANQGSEA. V lost 7 bases and J lost 5, with 20 bases in between. The CDR3 spans 14 residues. The CDR3 loop reads CSAGIQVASTEAFF. Here the CDR3 DNA reads TGCAGCGCCGGAATACAGGTCGCCTCTACTGAAGCTTTCTTT.

The V and J genes are TRBV7-9 and TRBJ2-5; D is possibly TRBD2 (6 bases). This CDR3 region has 14 residues. The germline CDR1 and CDR2 sequences are SEHNR and FQNEAQ (reference sequence). Trimming left V 1 base short and J 5 bases short, with 11 bases between. The CDR3: CASSLVGAGETQYF. CDR3 nucleotides: TGTGCCAGCAGCTTAGTTGGCGCGGGGGAGACCCAGTACTTC.

The chain combines TRBV2 with TRBJ2-1, with a weak D call TRBD2 (6 bases). The CDR3 is made up of 15 amino acids. Trimming took 7 bases from V and 6 from J, leaving 19 bases between them. The germline CDR1 and CDR2 sequences are SNHLY and FYNNEI. The CDR3 sequence: CASITRWGVGNEQFF. The CDR3 DNA is TGTGCCAGCATAACCAGGTGGGGGGTGGGCAATGAGCAGTTCTTC.

The chain is built from TRBV19 and TRBJ2-3; the match to TRBD2 covers 8 bases. CDR1 LNHDA and CDR2 SQIVND come from the germline V gene (reference sequence). The V gene end was trimmed by 5 bases and the J gene end by 3 bases; junction bases not matched to a gene: 13. The CDR3 is 17 residues long. This CDR3 reads CASSAGRVGGATDTQYF. The CDR3 region has the DNA TGTGCCAGTAGTGCTGGACGGGTCGGGGGGGCGACAGATACGCAGTATTTT.

This clone occurred a few times. The rearrangement joins TRBV6-6 to TRBJ1-1; 9 bases map to TRBD1. The ends lost 0 bases at V and 4 bases at J; junction bases unmatched: 0. The CDR3 contains 14 residues. Germline CDR1 is MNHNY and CDR2 is SVGAGI (reference sequence). For the CDR3, the DNA is TGTGCCAGCAGTTACTCGACAGGGGGCACTGAAGCTTTCTTT. This gives the protein CASSYSTGGTEAFF.

This chain connects TRBV5-6 to TRBJ2-2; 11 nucleotides match TRBD1. The trim removed 3 bases at V and 5 bases at J, leaving 3 bases unmatched. Per the germline V gene, CDR1 is SGHDT and CDR2 is YYEEEE. The CDR3 extends over 15 amino acids. The CDR3 DNA sequence: TGTGCCAGCAGCTCCCGGGACAGGGGGACCGGGGAGCTGTTTTTT. It codes for CASSSRDRGTGELFF.

The chain is built from TRBV2 and TRBJ1-2; a weak D match, TRBD1 (5 bases). The V end lost 3 bases, the J end lost 2 bases, and 16 bases lay between the germline ends. CDR1 SNHLY and CDR2 FYNNEI come from the germline V gene. This CDR3 is built from 16 residues. The CDR3 DNA sequence: TGTGCCAGCAGTGAGAGTTGGGGGGAGTGGAACTATGGCTACACCTTC. Translating it yields CASSESWGEWNYGYTF. Full variable domain (outside the CDR3, taken from reference TRBV2 and TRBJ1-2): EPEVTQTPSHQVTQMGQEVILRCVPISNHLYFYWYRQILGQKVEFLVSFYNNEISEKSEIFDDQFSVERPDGSNFTLKIRSTKLEDSAMYFCASSESWGEWNYGYTFGSGTRLTVV.

The chain recombines TRBV28 with TRBJ2-7; D may be TRBD2 (5 bases). The CDR3 is 14 residues long. V was shortened by 6 bases and J by 3 bases, with 15 bases between the two germline ends. Per germline, CDR1 MDHEN and CDR2 SYDVKM. In DNA, the CDR3 is TGTGCCAGCAGCGGAGGAGGTCAGGTCTACGAGCAGTACTTC. Translated: CASSGGGQVYEQYF.

J is TRBJ2-1 and V is TRBV6-1; TRBD1 might be the D (5 bases). Germline lookup yields CDR1 MNHNS and CDR2 SASEGT. V lost 7 bases to trimming and J lost 0 bases, with 13 bases between them. CDR3 length equals 15 residues. The CDR3 sequence: CASTEQASSYNEQFF. The CDR3 DNA follows: TGTGCCAGCACCGAACAGGCGAGCTCCTACAATGAGCAGTTCTTC.

This sequence joins TRBV6-5 and TRBJ2-7, with 7 bases lining up with TRBD1. Losses at the gene ends were 8 bases for V and 2 bases for J; bases not matched to a gene: 6. CDR3 length: 13 residues. Germline assignment: CDR1 MNHEY and CDR2 SVGAGI. Written as DNA, the CDR3 is TGTGCCAGCCAGCCGACAGGGACCTACGAGCAGTACTTC. It encodes CASQPTGTYEQYF.

The J gene is TRBJ2-3, the V gene TRBV2, with D hard to call. Germline loops: CDR1 SNHLY, CDR2 FYNNEI. This CDR3 has 15 residues. V dropped 5 bases and J dropped 4 bases, with 16 bases sitting between them. The CDR3 reads CASSQNPASADTQYF. DNA for the CDR3: TGTGCCAGCAGTCAGAACCCAGCGAGTGCAGATACGCAGTATTTT.

This chain connects TRBV5-4 to TRBJ2-7; TRBD1 aligns across 8 bases. V lost 6 bases to trimming and J lost 5 bases; unmatched junction nucleotides: 13. The germline V gene has CDR1 SGHNT and CDR2 YYREEE (reference sequence). This CDR3 contains 15 residues. The CDR3 spells CASKPRQGMRDEQYF. The CDR3 DNA is TGTGCCAGCAAACCACGACAGGGGATGCGCGACGAGCAGTACTTC.

The rearrangement uses TRBV19 and TRBJ2-1; TRBD1 matches at 12 bases. CDR1 is LNHDA, CDR2 SQIVND, per germline (reference sequence). V dropped 7 bases and J dropped 9; count of bases not matched to a gene: 4. The CDR3 is 13 amino acids. Here the CDR3 reads CASKGQGAGEQFF. The CDR3 DNA is TGTGCCAGTAAGGGACAGGGGGCCGGTGAGCAGTTCTTC. The whole variable domain, filled in from reference TRBV19 and TRBJ2-1, reads DGGITQSPKYLFRKEGQNVTLSCEQNLNHDAMYWYRQDPGQGLRLIYYSQIVNDFQKGDIAEGYSVSREKKESFPLTVTSAQKNPTAFYLCASKGQGAGEQFFGPGTRLTVL.

Here the CDR3 DNA reads TGTGCCAGCAGCTCTTTAGCGGCTAGCACAGATACGCAGTATTTT. As protein: CASSSLAASTDTQYF. The V and J genes are TRBV27 and TRBJ2-3, with a tentative D call TRBD2 (6 bases). The CDR3 extends over 15 amino acids. Per the germline V gene, CDR1 is MNHEY and CDR2 is SMNVEV (reference sequence). Trimming shortened V by 6 bases and J by 0 bases, and 13 bases separated the two germline ends.

This clone was counted only a few times. The chain combines TRBV27 with TRBJ2-3; TRBD2 aligns across 13 bases. V shed 4 bases, J shed 0 bases, and the junction held 10 bases outside the gene matches. Germline V gene lookup returns CDR1 MNHEY and CDR2 SMNVEV (reference sequence). The length of the CDR3 is 19 residues. The DNA for the CDR3 is TGTGCCAGCAGTTCAATCCGACTAGCGGGGGGCCCTAGCACAGATACGCAGTATTTT. Translated, it gives CASSSIRLAGGPSTDTQYF.

This chain links TRBV10-3 with TRBJ1-3; tentatively, D is TRBD1 (5 bases). Germline CDR1 ENHRY, CDR2 SYGVKD. Trimming left V 0 bases short and J 0 bases short, with 18 bases between. CDR3 length: 19 amino acids. The CDR3 reads CAISESLGVTVPSGNTIYF. The CDR3 region has the DNA TGTGCCATCAGTGAGTCATTAGGTGTGACAGTCCCCTCTGGAAACACCATATATTTT.

The V call is TRBV10-3, the J call TRBJ2-7; tentatively, D is TRBD2 (7 bases). CDR3 length: 15 amino acids. V lost 7 bases to trimming and J lost 2 bases, with 18 bases between them. The V gene's germline CDR1 is ENHRY and CDR2 SYGVKD. For the CDR3, the DNA is TGTGCCATCATGGGCGCGGGGGCTGCAACCTACGAGCAGTACTTC. Translated, it gives CAIMGAGAATYEQYF.

The chain links TRBV5-1 to TRBJ2-5; 11 bases fit TRBD2. The CDR3 runs 16 residues. Per the germline V gene, CDR1 is SGHRS and CDR2 is YFSETQ. J was trimmed by 2 bases and V by 0 bases; bases with no gene match: 3. The CDR3 bases are TGCGCCAGCAGCTTGGCACCTAGCGGGGGGCAAGAGACCCAGTACTTC. Its protein is CASSLAPSGGQETQYF.

J is TRBJ2-7 and V is TRBV5-6; 7 bases are a match to TRBD2. This CDR3 has 15 residues. In germline, CDR1 is SGHDT, CDR2 YYEEEE. V dropped 2 bases and J dropped 8; count of bases not matched to a gene: 13. The CDR3 sequence is CASSFRDYGDQKQYF. CDR3 DNA: TGTGCCAGCAGCTTTCGGGACTACGGGGACCAAAAGCAGTACTTC.

The rearrangement links TRBV19 to TRBJ2-7; D uncertain. The CDR3 runs to 14 residues. Trimming left V 2 bases short and J 0 bases short, with 8 bases between. Germline V CDR1 and CDR2: LNHDA, SQIVND (reference sequence). CDR3 in amino acids: CASSISGSSYEQYF. The CDR3 nucleotides read TGTGCCAGTAGTATATCTGGCAGCTCCTACGAGCAGTACTTC.

V gene TRBV5-4 combines with J gene TRBJ2-6; no clear D. Germline V lookup: CDR1 SGHNT, CDR2 YYREEE (reference sequence). V lost 0 bases and J lost 0, with 7 bases in between. This CDR3 is 16 amino acids long. The chain's CDR3 is CASSLGGSSGANVLTF. CDR3 in DNA: TGTGCCAGCAGCTTGGGAGGAAGCTCTGGGGCCAACGTCCTGACTTTC.

The chain combines TRBV6-5 with TRBJ2-7; possibly TRBD2 for D (6 bases). The CDR3 length is 12 residues. Germline assignment: CDR1 MNHEY and CDR2 SVGAGI. V lost 8 bases, J lost 7 bases, and 15 bases lay in between. The CDR3 region is CASSRGGQEQYF. The CDR3 nucleotides read TGTGCCAGCTCCCGCGGAGGGCAGGAGCAGTACTTC.

The chain couples TRBV5-6 to TRBJ1-5; TRBD1 might be the D (5 bases). V lost 4 bases to trimming and J lost 4 bases, with 9 bases between them. The length of the CDR3 is 13 residues. Germline V lookup: CDR1 SGHDT, CDR2 YYEEEE. The CDR3 DNA is TGTGCCAGCAGCACCGGGGGGAATCAGCCCCAGCATTTT. Translating gives CASSTGGNQPQHF.

The chain carries TRBV7-3 and TRBJ1-3; D remains ambiguous. V gave up 4 bases and J gave up 0 bases, with 4 bases separating them. The CDR3 is 13 residues long. Germline assignment: CDR1 SGHTA and CDR2 FQGTGA. CDR3 coding DNA: TGTGCCAGCAGCTCGAGCTCTGGAAACACCATATATTTT. Translating gives CASSSSSGNTIYF.

The rearrangement links TRBV2 to TRBJ2-7; the D gene is possibly TRBD2 (5 bases). This CDR3 region has 14 residues. Germline loops: CDR1 SNHLY, CDR2 FYNNEI. V lost 4 bases, J lost 3 bases, and 13 bases lay in between. CDR3 in amino acids: CASSAGLWIYEQYF. The CDR3 bases are TGTGCCAGCAGTGCCGGACTTTGGATCTACGAGCAGTACTTC. Complete variable domain (other parts from reference TRBV2 and TRBJ2-7): EPEVTQTPSHQVTQMGQEVILRCVPISNHLYFYWYRQILGQKVEFLVSFYNNEISEKSEIFDDQFSVERPDGSNFTLKIRSTKLEDSAMYFCASSAGLWIYEQYFGPGTRLTVT.

The chain joins TRBV2 to TRBJ2-4, with 11 bases that match TRBD2. Germline V gene sequence: CDR1 SNHLY, CDR2 FYNNEI. V lost 5 bases and J lost 5; bases outside the gene matches: 8. CDR3 length equals 16 residues. The CDR3 reads CASSPSSGGLENIQYF. The CDR3 bases are TGTGCCAGCAGTCCCTCTAGCGGGGGGCTGGAAAACATTCAGTACTTC.

The chain employs TRBV9 and TRBJ2-2; 9 nucleotides match TRBD1. The V segment lost 0 bases and the J segment 7 bases; nucleotides outside the gene matches: 4. The CDR3 length is 15 residues. CDR1 and CDR2 from the germline V gene are SGDLS and YYNGEE. CDR3 sequence reads: CASSVGPGQGGELFF. For the CDR3, the DNA is TGTGCCAGCAGCGTAGGACCGGGACAGGGCGGGGAGCTGTTTTTT.

V is TRBV2 and J is TRBJ1-2; D remains unclear. The CDR3 extends over 15 amino acids. Per germline, CDR1 SNHLY and CDR2 FYNNEI. V shed 0 bases and J shed 1 base, with 9 bases lying between them. The CDR3 sequence is CASSEAQHLNYGYTF. DNA for the CDR3: TGTGCCAGCAGTGAAGCGCAACATCTTAACTATGGCTACACCTTC.

In DNA, the CDR3 is TGTGCCAGCAGCTTCGACTTAAGCCTCTCTGGGGCCAACGTCCTGACTTTC. Protein: CASSFDLSLSGANVLTF. The V gene is TRBV7-2, the J gene TRBJ2-6; D is unresolved. The CDR3 loop spans 17 amino acids. Germline loops: CDR1 SGHTA, CDR2 FQGNSA. Trimming removed 3 bases from V and 0 bases from J, with 12 bases in between.